This entry lists 11 T cell receptor beta chains sequenced from one sample in a study of T cells in Graves' hyperthyroidism and ophthalmopathy. TCR beta CDR3 sequences were amplified from RNA transcripts. TCR CDR3 regions were first amplified by RT-PCR with HTBI primers. TCRdb itself ran the multiplex PCR reads through MiXCR, one entry per CDR3 protein. The sample consists of nearly 750,000 distinct CDR3 sequences, around 40% of them appearing once. The sequencing input was blood. The receptors originated from a woman aged 40 to 49 with Graves' hyperthyroidism.

The gene calls are TRBV10-1 and TRBJ2-3; D is ambiguous. Germline assignment: CDR1 WNHNN and CDR2 SYGVQD (reference sequence). The CDR3 is made up of 11 amino acids. Trimming cost V 5 bases and J 4 bases, with 4 bases left between them. CDR3: CASSNADTQYF. The CDR3 nucleotides read TGCGCCAGCAGTAACGCAGATACGCAGTATTTT.

Notes on this clonotype: An end of the junction does not agree with germline; a read error may underlie this. The V gene is TRBV7-2, the J gene TRBJ1-5; D possibly corresponds to TRBD1 (5 bases). The germline gives CDR1 SGHTA, CDR2 FQGNSA. This CDR3 is built from 16 residues. Here the CDR3 reads CASSQVRGGVNQPQHF. CDR3 coding DNA: TGCGCCAGCAGCCAAGTACGGGGGGGGGTCAATCAGCCCCAGCATTTT.

The V gene is TRBV2, the J gene TRBJ1-5; possibly TRBD1 for D (5 bases). Trimming left V 6 bases short and J 1 base short, with 13 bases between. Germline V lookup: CDR1 SNHLY, CDR2 FYNNEI. The length of the CDR3 is 15 residues. CDR3 nucleotides: TGTGCCAGCAGACGACGGGGGGGAAGCAATCAGCCCCAGCATTTT. Its translation is CASRRRGGSNQPQHF. Full variable domain (outside the CDR3, taken from reference TRBV2 and TRBJ1-5): EPEVTQTPSHQVTQMGQEVILRCVPISNHLYFYWYRQILGQKVEFLVSFYNNEISEKSEIFDDQFSVERPDGSNFTLKIRSTKLEDSAMYFCASRRRGGSNQPQHFGDGTRLSIL.

The chain joins TRBV10-3 to TRBJ2-7; 12 bases are shared with TRBD1. In germline, CDR1 is ENHRY, CDR2 SYGVKD. The CDR3 consists of 13 residues. CDR3 amino acids: CVTGGQGAEEQYF. The CDR3 DNA reads as TGTGTCACGGGGGGACAGGGGGCAGAAGAGCAGTACTTC.

The chain links TRBV9 to TRBJ2-2; TRBD2 aligns across 8 bases. CDR1 and CDR2 from the germline V gene are SGDLS and YYNGEE. This CDR3 has 18 residues. V dropped 4 bases and J dropped 4; count of bases not matched to a gene: 15. CDR3 sequence reads: CASSQQLYGRGFTGELFF. The CDR3 region has the DNA TGTGCCAGCAGCCAACAATTGTACGGGAGGGGTTTCACCGGGGAGCTGTTTTTT. The entire variable domain, with the rest obtained from reference TRBV9 and TRBJ2-2, is as follows: DSGVTQTPKHLITATGQRVTLRCSPRSGDLSVYWYQQSLDQGLQFLIQYYNGEERAKGNILERFSAQQFPDLHSELNLSSLELGDSALYFCASSQQLYGRGFTGELFFGEGSRLTVL.

The J gene is TRBJ2-7, the V gene TRBV20-1, with 13 positions matching TRBD2. V was pared by 6 bases and J by 4 bases, with 3 bases of the junction left unmatched. This CDR3 has 13 residues. Germline V lookup: CDR1 DFQATT, CDR2 SNEGSKA (reference sequence). The CDR3 DNA follows: TGCAGTGCCCCGGGACTAGCGGGGTACGAGCAGTACTTC. This sequence encodes CSAPGLAGYEQYF.

This clonotype was counted only a few times. J is TRBJ2-7 and V is TRBV7-9; 9 positions match TRBD2. Germline loops: CDR1 SEHNR, CDR2 FQNEAQ (reference sequence). This CDR3 spans 17 amino acids. V gave up 4 bases and J gave up 5 bases; unmatched junction bases: 15. CDR3 DNA: TGTGCCAGCAGCTCCCAGCCCCCCTTAGCGGGAGACAACGAGCAGTACTTC. It specifies CASSSQPPLAGDNEQYF.

In regard to this clonotype: The missing conserved phenylalanine or tryptophan at the end of this CDR3 makes a read error likely. Because the CDR3's place on the DNA is in doubt, the DNA is left out and the CDR3 is given as listed by TCRdb. The V and J genes are TRBV7-2 and TRBJ1-1. Germline V gene data show CDR1 as SGHTA and CDR2 as FQGNSA. The CDR3 adds up to 8 amino acids, both ends counted. CDR3 protein: CASSLGFG.

The V and J genes are TRBV12-3 or TRBV12-4 and TRBJ2-7; possible D gene TRBD2, 5 bases. The CDR3 has 13 amino acids. V was clipped by 3 bases and J by 3 bases, with 9 bases between them. CDR3 DNA sequence: TGTGCCAGCAGTTTGCTCGCGGGCTACGAGCAGTACTTC. It encodes CASSLLAGYEQYF.

This clonotype was seen more than once but under ten times. The chain couples TRBV28 to TRBJ2-7, with D maybe TRBD2 (6 bases). Trimming stripped 6 bases from V and 5 bases from J, with 17 bases between. The germline CDR1 and CDR2 sequences are MDHEN and SYDVKM. The CDR3 totals 14 residues. CDR3: CASSKGLGGHEQYF. CDR3 sequence (DNA): TGTGCCAGCAGCAAGGGATTGGGGGGTCACGAGCAGTACTTC.

The chain has TRBV7-9 and TRBJ2-6; either TRBD1 or TRBD2 may supply D (5 bases each). The CDR3 loop spans 13 amino acids. Germline loops: CDR1 SEHNR, CDR2 FQNEAQ (reference sequence). The V end lost 7 bases, the J end lost 4 bases, and 8 bases lay between the germline ends. In nucleotides, the CDR3 is TGTGCCAGCACCAGGGACGGGGCCAACGTCCTGACTTTC. It yields the protein CASTRDGANVLTF.